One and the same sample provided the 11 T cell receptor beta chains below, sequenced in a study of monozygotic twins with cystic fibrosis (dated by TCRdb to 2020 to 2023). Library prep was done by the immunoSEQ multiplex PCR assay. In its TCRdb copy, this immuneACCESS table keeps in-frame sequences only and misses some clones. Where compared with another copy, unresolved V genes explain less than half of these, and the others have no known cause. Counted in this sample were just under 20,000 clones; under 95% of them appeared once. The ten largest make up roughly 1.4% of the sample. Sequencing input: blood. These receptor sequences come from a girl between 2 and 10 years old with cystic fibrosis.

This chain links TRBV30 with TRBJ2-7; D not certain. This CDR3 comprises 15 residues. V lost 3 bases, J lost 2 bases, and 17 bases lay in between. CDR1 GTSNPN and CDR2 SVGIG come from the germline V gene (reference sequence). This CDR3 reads CAWRPRKDRAYEQYF. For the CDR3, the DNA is TGTGCCTGGAGACCACGAAAGGACCGAGCCTACGAGCAGTACTTC.

In DNA, the CDR3 is TGCGCCAGCAGCCCGACAGGGGGGTCGCAAAACACCATATATTTT. Encoded protein: CASSPTGGSQNTIYF. V is TRBV5-1 and J is TRBJ1-3, with 9 bases aligning to TRBD1. The V gene's germline CDR1 is SGHRS and CDR2 YFSETQ. V was clipped by 4 bases and J by 6 bases; unmatched bases: 8. The CDR3 has 15 residues.

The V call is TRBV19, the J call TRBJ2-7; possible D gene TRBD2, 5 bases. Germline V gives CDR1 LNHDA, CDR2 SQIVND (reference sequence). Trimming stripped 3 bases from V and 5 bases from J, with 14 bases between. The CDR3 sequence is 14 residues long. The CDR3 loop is CASSIGESNHEQYF. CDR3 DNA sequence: TGTGCCAGTAGTATCGGGGAGAGTAACCACGAGCAGTACTTC.

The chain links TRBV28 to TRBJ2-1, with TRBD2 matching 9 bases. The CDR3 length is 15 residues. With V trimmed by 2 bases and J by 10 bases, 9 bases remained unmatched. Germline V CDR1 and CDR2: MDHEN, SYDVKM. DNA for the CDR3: TGTGCCAGCAGTTTAGAACTAGCGGGTATAAAAGAGCAGTTCTTC. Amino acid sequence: CASSLELAGIKEQFF.

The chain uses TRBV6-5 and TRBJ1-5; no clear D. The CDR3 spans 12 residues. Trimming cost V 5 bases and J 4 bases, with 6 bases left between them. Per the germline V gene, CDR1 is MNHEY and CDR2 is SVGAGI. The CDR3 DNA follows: TGTGCCAGCAGTGGACCGAATCAGCCCCAGCATTTT. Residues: CASSGPNQPQHF.

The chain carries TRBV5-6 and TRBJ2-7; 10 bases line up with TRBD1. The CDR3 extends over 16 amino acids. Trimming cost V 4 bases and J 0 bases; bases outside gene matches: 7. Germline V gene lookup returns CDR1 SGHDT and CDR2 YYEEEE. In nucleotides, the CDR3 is TGTGCCAGCAGCGCGGACAGGACAGGGGGCTCCTACGAGCAGTACTTC. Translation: CASSADRTGGSYEQYF.

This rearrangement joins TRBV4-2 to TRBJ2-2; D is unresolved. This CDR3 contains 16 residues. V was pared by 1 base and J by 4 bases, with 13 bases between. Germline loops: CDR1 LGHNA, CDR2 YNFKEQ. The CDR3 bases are TGTGCCAGCAGCCAAGTTCTGGTACTTGGCACCGGGGAGCTGTTTTTT. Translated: CASSQVLVLGTGELFF.

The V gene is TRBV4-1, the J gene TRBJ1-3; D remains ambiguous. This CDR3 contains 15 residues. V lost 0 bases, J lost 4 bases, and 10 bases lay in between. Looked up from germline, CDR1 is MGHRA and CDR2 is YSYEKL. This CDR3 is CASSQDTGSGNTIYF. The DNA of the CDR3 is TGCGCCAGCAGCCAAGATACGGGGTCCGGAAACACCATATATTTT.

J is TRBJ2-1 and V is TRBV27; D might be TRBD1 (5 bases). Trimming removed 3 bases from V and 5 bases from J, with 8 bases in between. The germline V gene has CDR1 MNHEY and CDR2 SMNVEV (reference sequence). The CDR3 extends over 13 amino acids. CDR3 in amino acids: CASSLGQNNEQFF. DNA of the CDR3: TGTGCCAGCAGTTTGGGGCAGAACAATGAGCAGTTCTTC.

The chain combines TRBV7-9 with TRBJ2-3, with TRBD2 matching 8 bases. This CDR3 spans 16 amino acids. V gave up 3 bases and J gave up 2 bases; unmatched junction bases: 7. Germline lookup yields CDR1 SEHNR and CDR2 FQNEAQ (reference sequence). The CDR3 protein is CASSLTGTSFTDTQYF. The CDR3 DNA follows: TGTGCCAGCAGCTTGACCGGGACTAGTTTCACAGATACGCAGTATTTT.

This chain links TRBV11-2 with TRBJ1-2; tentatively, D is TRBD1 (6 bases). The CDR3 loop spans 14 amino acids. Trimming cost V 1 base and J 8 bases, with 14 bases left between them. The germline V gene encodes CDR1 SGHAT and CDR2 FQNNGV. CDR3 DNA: TGTGCCAGCAGCTTAGTTCCGGGGGCGGGAGGCTACACCTTC. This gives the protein CASSLVPGAGGYTF. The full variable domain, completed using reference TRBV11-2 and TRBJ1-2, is EAGVAQSPRYKIIEKRQSVAFWCNPISGHATLYWYQQILGQGPKLLIQFQNNGVVDDSQLPKDRFSAERLKGVDSTLKIQPAKLEDSAVYLCASSLVPGAGGYTFGSGTRLTVV.